A single sample gave rise to the 17 T cell receptor beta chains below, sequenced in a study of regulatory T cells in long-lasting Graves disease. Time point here: newly diagnosed GD, antithyroid drugs for less than 3 months. PBMC-derived RNA was used for the TCR library. Building of the TCR beta libraries involved iRepertoire HTBI primers and Arm-PCR of CDR3 regions. TCRdb redid the calling of the multiplex PCR reads with MiXCR, one entry per CDR3 protein. Of about 530,000 distinct CDR3 sequences in the sample, 15% to 20% are singletons; the top ten hold 20% to 30%. In addition, the sample was reused for a study of T cells in Graves' hyperthyroidism and ophthalmopathy.

Source: peripheral blood mononuclear cells (PBMCs), taken at new diagnosis, from a patient treated with antithyroid drugs. The receptors here all came from a woman aged 35-60 years with Graves disease.

The CDR3 is CSVRTEGYGYTF. CDR3 nucleotides: TGCAGCGTTCGGACGGAAGGCTATGGCTACACCTTC. V and J are TRBV29-1 and TRBJ1-2; D gene ambiguous. This CDR3 has 12 amino acids. V was shortened by 5 bases and J by 4 bases, with 11 bases between the two germline ends. Germline CDR1 SQVTM, CDR2 ANQGSEA.

Remarks on this clonotype: A much larger clone lies one base from this, so it may be a read error. J is TRBJ1-2 and V is TRBV12-3 or TRBV12-4, with a weak D call TRBD1 (5 bases). This CDR3 has 11 amino acids. The CDR3 sequence: CASSLGGGVVF. CDR3 nucleotide sequence: TGTGCCAGCAGTTTGGGTGGGGGGGTTGTCTTC.

The J gene is TRBJ1-2, the V gene TRBV5-1, with 8 bases identical to TRBD1. The germline gives CDR1 SGHRS, CDR2 YFSETQ. Trimming took 3 bases from V and 7 from J; bases not matched to a gene: 2. The CDR3 is 12 residues long. The CDR3 is CASSSTGGGYTF. The CDR3 DNA reads TGCGCCAGCAGCTCCACAGGGGGTGGCTACACCTTC.

This clonotype was seen more than once but under ten times. The chain links TRBV4-1 to TRBJ1-6; D is uncertain. This CDR3 has 18 residues. The ends were cut back, 4 bases at V and 6 bases at J, with 22 bases in the middle. Germline CDR1 MGHRA, CDR2 YSYEKL. In DNA, the CDR3 is TGCGCCAGCAGCCCCCTCTTCTCCCCGAGCCCCTCTAATTCACCCCTCCACTTT. This sequence encodes CASSPLFSPSPSNSPLHF.

This clonotype has at least ten counts. The V gene is TRBV11-2, the J gene TRBJ2-3; D gene unclear. Between the trimmed V and J ends, which lost 1 base and 2 bases, there was a span of 7 bases. This CDR3 contains 14 residues. Germline CDR1 SGHAT, CDR2 FQNNGV. CDR3 in amino acids: CASSLGQPTDTQYF. As DNA, the CDR3 is TGTGCCAGCAGCTTAGGGCAGCCCACAGATACGCAGTATTTT.

This clonotype was counted at least ten times. The chain is built from TRBV12-3 or TRBV12-4 and TRBJ1-2; no definite D call. V was cut by 3 bases and J by 4 bases, with 12 bases left in between. The CDR3 extends over 14 amino acids. The CDR3 region is CASSFEGGFYGYTF. The CDR3 bases are TGTGCCAGCAGTTTTGAGGGAGGATTCTATGGCTACACCTTC.

This clonotype was counted many times. The genes are TRBV10-3 and TRBJ1-1, with 7 nucleotides matching TRBD1. The germline V gene encodes CDR1 ENHRY and CDR2 SYGVKD. The CDR3 spans 13 residues. The junction had 6 bases not matched to a gene; V was cut back by 6 bases and J by 5 bases. CDR3 DNA: TGTGCCATCAGAACGACAGGGAGGACTGAAGCTTTCTTT. This translates into CAIRTTGRTEAFF.

Ten or more counts support this clonotype. CDR3 region: CASSSRLLLSDTQYF. Here the CDR3 DNA reads TGTGCCAGCAGCTCCCGGCTCCTACTTTCCGATACGCAGTATTTT. The gene calls are TRBV13 and TRBJ2-3, with D hard to call. Germline-derived CDR1 and CDR2 are PRHDT and FYEKMQ (reference sequence). V was shortened by 4 bases and J by 6 bases, with 17 bases between the two germline ends. The CDR3 has 15 amino acids.

The gene calls are TRBV18 and TRBJ2-2, with a possible D match to TRBD2 (6 bases). Trimming stripped 2 bases from V and 1 base from J, with 14 bases between. CDR1 and CDR2 from the germline V gene are KGHSH and LQKENI. The CDR3 runs to 17 residues. The chain's CDR3 is CASSPVSGAGNTGELFF. CDR3 DNA: TGTGCCAGCTCACCAGTTAGCGGAGCAGGGAACACCGGGGAGCTGTTTTTT.

The sample holds a few counts of this clonotype. The chain couples TRBV3-1 to TRBJ1-3; no reliable D call. The CDR3 length is 11 residues. Germline V gene data show CDR1 as LGHDT and CDR2 as YNNKEL (reference sequence). Trimming removed 4 bases from V and 8 bases from J, with 6 bases in between. The CDR3 loop is CASSRVDTIYF. Here the CDR3 DNA reads TGTGCCAGCAGCCGGGTGGACACCATATATTTT. Together with reference TRBV3-1 and TRBJ1-3, the CDR3 gives the full variable domain: DTAVSQTPKYLVTQMGNDKSIKCEQNLGHDTMYWYKQDSKKFLKIMFSYNNKELIINETVPNRFSPKSPDKAHLNLHINSLELGDSAVYFCASSRVDTIYFGEGSWLTVV.

This clonotype occurred many times. This chain links TRBV5-6 with TRBJ2-7, with D perhaps given as TRBD1 or TRBD2 (5 bases each). The CDR3 length is 17 residues. Between the trimmed V and J ends, which lost 4 bases and 1 base, there was a span of 21 bases. Per germline, CDR1 SGHDT and CDR2 YYEEEE. The CDR3 reads CASSRPLLRDGSYEQYF. The DNA for the CDR3 is TGTGCCAGCAGCCGCCCGTTACTCCGGGACGGATCCTACGAGCAGTACTTC.

This clonotype was observed at least ten times. J is TRBJ1-2 and V is TRBV5-1; no definite D call. This CDR3 is built from 13 residues. V was shortened by 4 bases and J by 6 bases, with 13 bases between the two germline ends. The germline V gene has CDR1 SGHRS and CDR2 YFSETQ. The CDR3 loop is CASSVQDGNGYTF. The CDR3 region has the DNA TGCGCCAGCAGCGTGCAGGACGGTAATGGCTACACCTTC.

This clonotype was detected only a few times. The genes are TRBV3-1 and TRBJ1-3; no firm D call. The CDR3 is made up of 16 amino acids. V was shortened by 1 base and J by 0 bases, with 10 bases between the two germline ends. Germline V gives CDR1 LGHDT, CDR2 YNNKEL (reference sequence). CDR3 DNA: TGTGCCAGCAGCCAAGTGAAGCTTAGCTCTGGAAACACCATATATTTT. Amino acid sequence: CASSQVKLSSGNTIYF. Full variable domain (missing parts from reference TRBV3-1 and TRBJ1-3): DTAVSQTPKYLVTQMGNDKSIKCEQNLGHDTMYWYKQDSKKFLKIMFSYNNKELIINETVPNRFSPKSPDKAHLNLHINSLELGDSAVYFCASSQVKLSSGNTIYFGEGSWLTVV.

Ten or more counts support this clonotype. The chain recombines TRBV15 with TRBJ2-7; D remains unclear. CDR3 size: 16 residues. Germline V lookup: CDR1 LNHNV, CDR2 YYDKDF (reference sequence). V was pared by 0 bases and J by 3 bases, with 15 bases between. In nucleotides, the CDR3 is TGTGCCACCAGCAGAGAACAAATCGGAATCGGCTACGAGCAGTACTTC. This encodes CATSREQIGIGYEQYF.

J is TRBJ2-1 and V is TRBV29-1; D is unresolved. The CDR3 runs to 14 residues. Germline V gives CDR1 SQVTM, CDR2 ANQGSEA. V was clipped by 4 bases and J by 0 bases, with 10 bases between them. DNA for the CDR3: TGCAGCGTTGTTATGCTGAGCTCCTACAATGAGCAGTTCTTC. It codes for CSVVMLSSYNEQFF.

This clonotype was detected ten times or more. The chain couples TRBV12-3 or TRBV12-4 to TRBJ2-7; a possible D gene is TRBD2 (6 bases). The CDR3 has 15 amino acids. V was trimmed by 6 bases and J by 0 bases, leaving 15 bases between them. This CDR3 is CASSLGGGYSYEQYF. CDR3 coding DNA: TGTGCCAGCAGCTTGGGTGGGGGGTACTCCTACGAGCAGTACTTC.

The sample holds many counts of this clonotype. The CDR3 protein is CASRGTGRHDEQFF. CDR3 DNA: TGTGCCAGCAGAGGGACAGGGAGACATGATGAGCAGTTCTTC. V and J are TRBV28 and TRBJ2-1; 9 bases agree with TRBD1. Per germline, CDR1 MDHEN and CDR2 SYDVKM. CDR3 length: 14 amino acids. Trimming took 6 bases from V and 8 from J; bases not matched to a gene: 8.